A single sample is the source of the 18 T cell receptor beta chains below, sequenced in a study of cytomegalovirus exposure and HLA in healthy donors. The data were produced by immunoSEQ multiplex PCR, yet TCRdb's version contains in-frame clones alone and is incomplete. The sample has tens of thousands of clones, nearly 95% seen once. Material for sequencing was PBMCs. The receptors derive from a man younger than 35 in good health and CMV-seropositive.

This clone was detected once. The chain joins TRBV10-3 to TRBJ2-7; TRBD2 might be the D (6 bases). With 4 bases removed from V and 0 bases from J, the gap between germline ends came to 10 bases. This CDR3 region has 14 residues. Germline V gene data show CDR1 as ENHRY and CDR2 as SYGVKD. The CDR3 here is CAISAAGRSYEQYF. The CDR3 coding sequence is TGTGCCATCAGTGCCGCGGGGCGCTCCTACGAGCAGTACTTC.

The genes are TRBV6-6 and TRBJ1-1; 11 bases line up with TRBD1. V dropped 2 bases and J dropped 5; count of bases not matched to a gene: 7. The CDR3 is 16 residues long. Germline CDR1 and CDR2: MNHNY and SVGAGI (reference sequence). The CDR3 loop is CASSYPRDRGFTEAFF. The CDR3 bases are TGTGCCAGCAGTTACCCTCGGGACAGGGGGTTTACTGAAGCTTTCTTT.

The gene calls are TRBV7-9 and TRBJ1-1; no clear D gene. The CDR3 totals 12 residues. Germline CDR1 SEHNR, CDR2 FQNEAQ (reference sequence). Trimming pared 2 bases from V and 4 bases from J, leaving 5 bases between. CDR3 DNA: TGTGCCAGCAGCTTATCGGGCACTGAAGCTTTCTTT. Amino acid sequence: CASSLSGTEAFF.

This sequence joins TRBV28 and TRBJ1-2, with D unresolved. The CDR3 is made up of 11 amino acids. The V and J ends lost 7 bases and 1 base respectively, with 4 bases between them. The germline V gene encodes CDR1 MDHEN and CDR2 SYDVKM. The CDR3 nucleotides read TGTGCCAGCACCAGTAACTATGGCTACACCTTC. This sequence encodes CASTSNYGYTF.

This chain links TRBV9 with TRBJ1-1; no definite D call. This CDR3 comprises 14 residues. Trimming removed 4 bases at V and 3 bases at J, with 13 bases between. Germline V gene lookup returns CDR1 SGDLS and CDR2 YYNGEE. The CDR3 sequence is CASSPVEVYTEAFF. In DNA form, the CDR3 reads TGTGCCAGCAGCCCTGTAGAAGTGTACACTGAAGCTTTCTTT.

Here the CDR3 DNA reads TGTGCCAGCAGTTCAAAGACAGACCCCGGCGGAAACACCATATATTTT. Its translation: CASSSKTDPGGNTIYF. This chain links TRBV28 with TRBJ1-3; the D gene is possibly TRBD1 (5 bases). This CDR3 has 16 amino acids. Per the germline V gene, CDR1 is MDHEN and CDR2 is SYDVKM. Trimming left V 4 bases short and J 4 bases short, with 17 bases between. The full variable domain, its missing parts supplied by reference TRBV28 and TRBJ1-3, is DVKVTQSSRYLVKRTGEKVFLECVQDMDHENMFWYRQDPGLGLRLIYFSYDVKMKEKGDIPEGYSVSREKKERFSLILESASTNQTSMYLCASSSKTDPGGNTIYFGEGSWLTVV.

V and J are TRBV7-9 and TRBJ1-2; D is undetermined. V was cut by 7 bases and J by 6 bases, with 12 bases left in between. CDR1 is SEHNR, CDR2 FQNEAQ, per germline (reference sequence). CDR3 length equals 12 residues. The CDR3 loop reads CASTPIGDGYTF. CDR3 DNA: TGTGCCAGCACCCCAATCGGGGATGGCTACACCTTC.

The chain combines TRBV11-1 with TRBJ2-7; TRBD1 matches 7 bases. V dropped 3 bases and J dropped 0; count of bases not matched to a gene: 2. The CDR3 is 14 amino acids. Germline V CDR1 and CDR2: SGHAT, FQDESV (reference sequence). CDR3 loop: CASSLRGLSYEQYF. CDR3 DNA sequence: TGTGCCAGCAGCTTGAGGGGGCTCTCCTACGAGCAGTACTTC. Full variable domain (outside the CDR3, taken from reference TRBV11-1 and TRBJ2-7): EAEVAQSPRYKITEKSQAVAFWCDPISGHATLYWYRQILGQGPELLVQFQDESVVDDSQLPKDRFSAERLKGVDSTLKIQPAELGDSAMYLCASSLRGLSYEQYFGPGTRLTVT.

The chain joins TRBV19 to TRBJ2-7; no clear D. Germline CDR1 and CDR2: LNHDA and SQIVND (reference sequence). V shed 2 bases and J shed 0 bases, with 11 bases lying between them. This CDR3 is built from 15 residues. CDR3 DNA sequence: TGTGCCAGTAGTATAATCTACCTGAGCTCCTACGAGCAGTACTTC. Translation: CASSIIYLSSYEQYF.

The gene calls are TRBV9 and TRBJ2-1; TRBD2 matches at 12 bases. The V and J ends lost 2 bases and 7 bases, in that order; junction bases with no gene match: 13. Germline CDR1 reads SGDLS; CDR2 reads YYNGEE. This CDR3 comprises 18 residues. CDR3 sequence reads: CASSVGLAGRRNLNEQFF. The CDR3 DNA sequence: TGTGCCAGCAGCGTCGGACTAGCGGGACGACGAAACCTAAATGAGCAGTTCTTC.

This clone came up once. The CDR3 loop is CASSMTSGYSYEQYF. Written as DNA, the CDR3 is TGTGCCAGTAGTATGACTAGCGGGTACTCCTACGAGCAGTACTTC. The chain is built from TRBV19 and TRBJ2-7, with 10 bases aligning to TRBD2. The J segment lost 0 bases and the V segment lost 3 bases, leaving 2 bases of the junction unmatched. This CDR3 has 15 amino acids. CDR1 is LNHDA, CDR2 SQIVND, per germline (reference sequence).

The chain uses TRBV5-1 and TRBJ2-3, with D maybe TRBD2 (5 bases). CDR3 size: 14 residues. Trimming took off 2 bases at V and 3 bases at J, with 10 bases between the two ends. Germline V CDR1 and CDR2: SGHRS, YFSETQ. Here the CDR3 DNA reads TGCGCCAGCAGCTTCTCGGGGTTGACAGATACGCAGTATTTT. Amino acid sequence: CASSFSGLTDTQYF.

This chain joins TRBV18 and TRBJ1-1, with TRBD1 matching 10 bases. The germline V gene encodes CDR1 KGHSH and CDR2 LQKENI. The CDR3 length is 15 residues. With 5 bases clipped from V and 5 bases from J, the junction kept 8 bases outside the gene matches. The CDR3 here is CASSAEPGQGTEAFF. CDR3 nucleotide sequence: TGTGCCAGCTCAGCGGAACCGGGACAGGGGACTGAAGCTTTCTTT.

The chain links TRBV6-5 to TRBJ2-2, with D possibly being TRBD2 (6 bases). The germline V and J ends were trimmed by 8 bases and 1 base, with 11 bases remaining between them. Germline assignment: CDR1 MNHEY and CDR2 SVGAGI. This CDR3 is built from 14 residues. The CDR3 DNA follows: TGTGCCAGCCTTCGGGACTGGAACACCGGGGAGCTGTTTTTT. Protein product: CASLRDWNTGELFF.

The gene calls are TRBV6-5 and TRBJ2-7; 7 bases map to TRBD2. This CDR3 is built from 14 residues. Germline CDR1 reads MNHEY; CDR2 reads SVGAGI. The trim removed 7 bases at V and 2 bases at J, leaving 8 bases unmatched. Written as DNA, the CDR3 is TGTGCCAGCATGCGGTCGAGCGGGACCTACGAGCAGTACTTC. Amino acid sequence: CASMRSSGTYEQYF.

CDR3 DNA: TGTGCCTGGAGTGTACCGGGGGGCGGTCAGCCCCAGCATTTT. Protein sequence: CAWSVPGGGQPQHF. This chain joins TRBV30 and TRBJ1-5, with D possibly TRBD1 on 6 matching bases. V shed 0 bases and J shed 6 bases, with 12 bases lying between them. The CDR3 runs 14 residues. CDR1 is GTSNPN, CDR2 SVGIG, per germline (reference sequence).

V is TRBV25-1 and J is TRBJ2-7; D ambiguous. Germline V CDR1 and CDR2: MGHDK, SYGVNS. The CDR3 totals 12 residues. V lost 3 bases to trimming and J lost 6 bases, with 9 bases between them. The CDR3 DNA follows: TGTGCCAGCAGTGACGGGTACGGCGAGCAGTACTTC. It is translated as CASSDGYGEQYF.

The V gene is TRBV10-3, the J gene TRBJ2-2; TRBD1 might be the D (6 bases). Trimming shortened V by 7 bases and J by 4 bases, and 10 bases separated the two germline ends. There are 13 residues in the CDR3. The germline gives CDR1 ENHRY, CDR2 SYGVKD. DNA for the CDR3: TGTGCCATCAACGAAGGGGGCACCGGGGAGCTGTTTTTT. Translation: CAINEGGTGELFF.